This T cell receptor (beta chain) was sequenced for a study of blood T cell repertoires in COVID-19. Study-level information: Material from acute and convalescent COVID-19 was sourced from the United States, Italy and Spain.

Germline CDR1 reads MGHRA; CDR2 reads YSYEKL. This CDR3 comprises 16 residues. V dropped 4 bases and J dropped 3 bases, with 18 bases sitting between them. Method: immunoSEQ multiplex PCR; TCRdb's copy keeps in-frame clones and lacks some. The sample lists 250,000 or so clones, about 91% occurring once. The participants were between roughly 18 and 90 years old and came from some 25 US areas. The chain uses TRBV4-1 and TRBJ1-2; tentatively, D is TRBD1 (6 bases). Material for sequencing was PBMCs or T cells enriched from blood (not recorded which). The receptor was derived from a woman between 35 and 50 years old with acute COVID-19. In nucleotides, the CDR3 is TGCGCCAGCAGCCCAGCAGCGGTCAGGGGAGACTATGGCTACACCTTC. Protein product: CASSPAAVRGDYGYTF.